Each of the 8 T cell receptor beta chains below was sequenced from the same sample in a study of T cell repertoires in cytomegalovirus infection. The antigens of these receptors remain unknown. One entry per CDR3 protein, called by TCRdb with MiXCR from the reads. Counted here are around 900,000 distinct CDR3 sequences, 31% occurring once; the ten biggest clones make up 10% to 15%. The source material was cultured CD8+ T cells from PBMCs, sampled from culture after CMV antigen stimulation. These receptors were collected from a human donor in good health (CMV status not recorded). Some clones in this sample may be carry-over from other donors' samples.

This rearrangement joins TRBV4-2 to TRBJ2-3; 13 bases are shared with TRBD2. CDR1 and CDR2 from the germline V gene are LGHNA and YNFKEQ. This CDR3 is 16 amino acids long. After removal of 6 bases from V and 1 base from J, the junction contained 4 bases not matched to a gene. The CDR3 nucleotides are TGTGCCAGCAGGCAACTAGCGGGGGGGCGCACAGATACGCAGTATTTT. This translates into CASRQLAGGRTDTQYF.

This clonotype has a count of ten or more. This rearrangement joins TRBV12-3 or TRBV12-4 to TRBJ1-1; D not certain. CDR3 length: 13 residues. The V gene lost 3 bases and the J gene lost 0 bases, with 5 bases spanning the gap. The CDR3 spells CASSLYMNTEAFF. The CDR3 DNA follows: TGTGCCAGCAGTTTGTATATGAACACTGAAGCTTTCTTT.

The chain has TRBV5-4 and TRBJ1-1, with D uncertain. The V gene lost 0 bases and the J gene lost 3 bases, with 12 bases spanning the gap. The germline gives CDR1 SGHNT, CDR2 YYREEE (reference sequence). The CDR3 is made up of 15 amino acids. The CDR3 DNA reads TGTGCCAGCAGCTTGGTTCGAGGCGAGTACACTGAAGCTTTCTTT. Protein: CASSLVRGEYTEAFF.

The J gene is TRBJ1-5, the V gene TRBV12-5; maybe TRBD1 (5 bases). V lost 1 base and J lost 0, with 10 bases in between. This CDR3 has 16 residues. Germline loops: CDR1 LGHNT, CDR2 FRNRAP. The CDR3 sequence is CASGLGQIYSNQPQHF. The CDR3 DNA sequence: TGTGCTAGTGGTTTGGGACAGATTTATAGCAATCAGCCCCAGCATTTT.

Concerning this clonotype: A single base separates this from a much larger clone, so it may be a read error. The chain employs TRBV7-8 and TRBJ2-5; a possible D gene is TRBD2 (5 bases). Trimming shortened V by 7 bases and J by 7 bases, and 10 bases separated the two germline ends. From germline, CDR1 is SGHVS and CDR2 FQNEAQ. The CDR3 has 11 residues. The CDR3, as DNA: TGTGCCAGCAACCGCGCGGGGACCCAGTACTTC. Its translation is CASNRAGTQYF.

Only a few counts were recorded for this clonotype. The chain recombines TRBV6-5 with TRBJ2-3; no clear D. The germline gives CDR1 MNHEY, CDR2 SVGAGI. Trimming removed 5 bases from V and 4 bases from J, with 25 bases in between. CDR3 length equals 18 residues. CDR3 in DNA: TGTGCCAGCAGTACATCTCATCTGCTAAGAGAACGCGCAGATACGCAGTATTTT. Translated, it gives CASSTSHLLRERADTQYF.

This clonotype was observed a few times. CDR3 region: CASSLPWGGALRNEQFF. The CDR3 nucleotides are TGTGCCAGCAGTTTACCCTGGGGGGGGGCTCTTCGGAATGAGCAGTTCTTC. This chain links TRBV12-3 or TRBV12-4 with TRBJ2-1; D may be TRBD2 (7 bases). The CDR3 has 17 amino acids. Trimming took off 2 bases at V and 7 bases at J, with 21 bases between the two ends.

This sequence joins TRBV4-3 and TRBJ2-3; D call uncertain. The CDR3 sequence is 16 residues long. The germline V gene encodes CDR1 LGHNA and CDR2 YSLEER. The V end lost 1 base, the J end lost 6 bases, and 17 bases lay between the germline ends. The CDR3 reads CASSQVLDPFADTQYF. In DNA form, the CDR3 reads TGCGCCAGCAGCCAAGTATTGGACCCCTTTGCGGATACGCAGTATTTT.